This T cell receptor (beta chain) was documented in a study of blood T cell repertoires in COVID-19. Across the whole study: Samples of COVID-19 (acute and convalescent) were obtained from the United States, Italy and Spain. Sample material is recorded as cDNA or gDNA derived from T cells, B-cell-depleted T cells, or PBMCs.

The J segment lost 7 bases and the V segment lost 4 bases, leaving 11 bases of the junction unmatched. Germline CDR1 reads LGHNA; CDR2 reads YNFKEQ. CDR3 size: 17 residues. Source study methods: Amplification of reference gene primers was used by the study to estimate nucleated cell counts. Clones were read by immunoSEQ multiplex PCR, and TCRdb kept only the in-frame ones, dropping some. The V and J calls and the clone size are those of that table, but D and trimming were determined from the DNA. The table includes around 65,000 clones, around 85% detected once. Sample: peripheral blood. This sequence was found in a man in his sixties or seventies with acute or convalescent COVID-19. The rearrangement uses TRBV4-2 and TRBJ1-4, with 11 nucleotides matching TRBD1. This CDR3 reads CASSRNIGQGATEKLFF. Written as DNA, the CDR3 is TGTGCCAGCAGCCGAAATATCGGACAGGGGGCGACTGAAAAACTGTTTTTT.